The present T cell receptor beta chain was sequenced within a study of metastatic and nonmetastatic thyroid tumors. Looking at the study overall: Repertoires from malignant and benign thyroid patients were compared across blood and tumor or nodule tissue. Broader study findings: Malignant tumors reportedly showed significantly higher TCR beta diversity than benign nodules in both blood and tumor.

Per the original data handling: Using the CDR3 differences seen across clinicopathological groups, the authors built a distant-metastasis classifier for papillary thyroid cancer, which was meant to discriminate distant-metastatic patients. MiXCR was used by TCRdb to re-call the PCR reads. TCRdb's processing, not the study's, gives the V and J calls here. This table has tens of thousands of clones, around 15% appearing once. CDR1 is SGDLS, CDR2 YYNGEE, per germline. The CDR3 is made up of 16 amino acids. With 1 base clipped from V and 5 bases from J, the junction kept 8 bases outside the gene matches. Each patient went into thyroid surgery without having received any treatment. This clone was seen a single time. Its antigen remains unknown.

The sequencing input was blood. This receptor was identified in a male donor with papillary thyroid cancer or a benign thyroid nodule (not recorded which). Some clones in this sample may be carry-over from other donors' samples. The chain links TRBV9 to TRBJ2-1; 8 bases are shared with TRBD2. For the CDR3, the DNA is TGTGCCAGCAGCGTATCTCTAACTAGCGGAGACAATGAGCAGTTCTTC. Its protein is CASSVSLTSGDNEQFF.